A selection of T cell receptor beta chains follows, all from one sample in a study of blood T cell repertoires in COVID-19. The assay was immunoSEQ multiplex PCR, and TCRdb's table has in-frame clones only and misses some. The sample includes around 150,000 clones, approximately 83% of them seen just once. Sequences were obtained from peripheral blood. The receptors were gathered from a woman older than 75 with active or convalescent COVID-19. CDR3s include the opening cysteine and the closing phenylalanine or tryptophan. D genes are given only for firm matches. The size of a clone is reported for some rows only, either as once, few or many, or as a class for expanded clones.

clone size	V gene	D gene	J gene	CDR3 DNA	CDR3 protein
-	TRBV3-1/TRBV3-2	-	TRBJ2-2	TGTGCCAGCAGCGTTAGCCTAGCGACGAACACCGGGGAGCTGTTTTTT	CASSVSLATNTGELFF
-	TRBV9	-	TRBJ1-6	TGTGCCAGCAGCGTAGGAGGGAGCGGGGACTCACCCCTCCACTTT	CASSVGGSGDSPLHF
-	TRBV2	TRBD1	TRBJ1-1	TGTGCCAGCAGTGGACAGGGGGCGCGAAGCACTGAAGCTTTCTTT	CASSGQGARSTEAFF
few	TRBV10-1	TRBD1	TRBJ1-3	TGCGCCAGCAGTGGGGCGGGACAGCCCTCTGGAAACACCATATATTTT	CASSGAGQPSGNTIYF
-	TRBV18	-	TRBJ2-7	TGTGCCAGCTCACAGAACAACAGGACCCTCGGCGAGCAGTACTTC	CASSQNNRTLGEQYF
-	TRBV7-6	-	TRBJ1-5	TGTGCCAGCAGCGGAGAAGCGGACAGTCGGCAGCCCCAGCATTTT	CASSGEADSRQPQHF
-	TRBV5-4	TRBD1	TRBJ2-7	TGTGCCAGCAGCTCGCGACAGGGCAACTACGAGCAGTACTTC	CASSSRQGNYEQYF
-	TRBV6-5	TRBD1	TRBJ1-2	TGTGCCAGCACAAAACTGGACAGGTTCCAGCGCGGCTACACCTTC	CASTKLDRFQRGYTF
-	TRBV5-1	-	TRBJ1-6	TGCGCCAGCAGCTTGTGGCAGGGTGAAAATTCACCCCTCCACTTT	CASSLWQGENSPLHF
-	TRBV6-2/TRBV6-3	TRBD1	TRBJ1-2	TGTGCCAGCAGCCGGCCTCCGGGACAGGGCTGGTATGGCTACACCTTC	CASSRPPGQGWYGYTF
-	TRBV11-2	-	TRBJ2-1	TGTGCCAGCAGCGCCATATCTAGGCCGCTTGTCAATGAGCAGTTCTTC	CASSAISRPLVNEQFF
-	TRBV5-1	TRBD1	TRBJ1-1	TGCGCCAGCAGCTGGGGGACAGGGGCGAACACTGAAGCTTTCTTT	CASSWGTGANTEAFF
few	TRBV19	-	TRBJ2-3	TGTGCCAGTAGTATGATGGGGGGTAACACAGATACGCAGTATTTT	CASSMMGGNTDTQYF
-	TRBV18	TRBD2	TRBJ2-3	TGTGCCAGCTCCGGGACTAGCGGCACAGATACGCAGTATTTT	CASSGTSGTDTQYF
-	TRBV6-6	-	TRBJ1-6	TGTGCCAGCATTTACAATAACGACAGGAACGAGGTCCACTTT	CASIYNNDRNEVHF
-	TRBV18	-	TRBJ1-1	TGTGCCAGCTCATACGGGAAGAACACTGAAGCTTTCTTT	CASSYGKNTEAFF
-	TRBV7-6	TRBD1	TRBJ2-1	TGTGCCAGCAGCACCCAGACAGGGGGCTACAATGAGCAGTTCTTC	CASSTQTGGYNEQFF
once	TRBV30	-	TRBJ1-2	TGTGCCTGGAGCCCTCAGAGGGGACATGAAGGCTACACCTTC	CAWSPQRGHEGYTF
-	TRBV7-8	TRBD2	TRBJ2-7	TGTGCCAGCAGCTTGGGAGGGTCCACCGGCGAGCAGTACTTC	CASSLGGSTGEQYF
-	TRBV5-6	-	TRBJ2-7	TGTGCCAGCATCAAACGGACAGCACTTAGCTCCTACGAGCAGTACTTC	CASIKRTALSSYEQYF
-	TRBV24-1	-	TRBJ2-1	TGTGCCACCAGTGCGCGGGGGCAGAACAATGAGCAGTTCTTC	CATSARGQNNEQFF
-	TRBV4-1	TRBD2	TRBJ2-1	TGCGCCAGCAGCCAAACCAGCGGGGGGGCTGCCAATGAGCAGTTCTTC	CASSQTSGGAANEQFF
-	TRBV6-1	-	TRBJ2-5	TGTGCCAGCAGTGAAATATCCCTAGGCCAAGAGACCCAGTACTTC	CASSEISLGQETQYF
-	TRBV7-9	TRBD1	TRBJ2-4	TGTGCCAGCAGACGAGACGGGGACAGGGAAAACATTCAGTACTTC	CASRRDGDRENIQYF
-	TRBV27	-	TRBJ1-2	TGTGCCAGCAGTTTGTCGCAGGGGAATGGCTACACCTTC	CASSLSQGNGYTF
-	TRBV19	-	TRBJ2-7	TGTGCCAGTAATCGGTCCTACGAGCAGTACTTC	CASNRSYEQYF
-	TRBV7-2	-	TRBJ1-1	TGTGCCAGCAGCTTAGCGGGGGGGTTGACTGAAGCTTTCTTT	CASSLAGGLTEAFF
few	TRBV20-1	TRBD1	TRBJ1-3	TGCAGTGCTAGTGAGGGGCAGGGGGTAATTGGAAACACCATATATTTT	CSASEGQGVIGNTIYF
once	TRBV6-5	-	TRBJ1-2	TGTGCCAGCAGTAGCGGGACTCTGAACTATGGCTACACCTTC	CASSSGTLNYGYTF
-	TRBV7-8	-	TRBJ1-2	TGTGCCAGCAGCCGGGACACCGACTATGGCTACACCTTC	CASSRDTDYGYTF
-	TRBV6-1	TRBD1	TRBJ1-3	TGTGCCAGCAGCCCCACAGGGGGAGGAAACACCATATATTTT	CASSPTGGGNTIYF
-	TRBV6-5	TRBD2	TRBJ2-3	TGTGCCAGCAGTTACACGGGGGGTTACGATACGCAGTATTTT	CASSYTGGYDTQYF
-	TRBV12-3/TRBV12-4	TRBD2	TRBJ2-2	TGTGCCAGCAGTAAGACTAGCGGGGGGGAGCTGTTTTTT	CASSKTSGGELFF
-	TRBV5-6	TRBD2	TRBJ2-7	TGTGCCAGCAGTCTCAGGACTAGCAGACCCCACGAGCAGTACTTC	CASSLRTSRPHEQYF
-	TRBV20-1	-	TRBJ1-1	TGCAGTGCTCAACAGATTGAAGCTTTCTTT	CSAQQIEAFF